These T cell receptor beta chains were read from a single sample in a study of memory CD4+ T cells and cytomegalovirus serostatus. Produced via immunoSEQ multiplex PCR; TCRdb's table is partial and in-frame only. This table holds about 41,000 clones, approximately 80% found once. The sequencing input was memory CD4+ T cells from blood. The receptors were sampled from an adult in good health and CMV-seronegative. The CDR3 runs from the conserved cysteine through the conserved F or W. D genes are given only for firm matches. The size of a clone is reported for some rows only, either as once, few or many, or as a class for expanded clones.

>NA|NA|TRBJ1-1|TRBV20-1
CSPGMNTEAFF
TGCAGTCCAGGGATGAACACTGAAGCTTTCTTT
>NA|NA|TRBJ2-1|TRBV28
CASSMVDYNNEQFF
TGTGCCAGCAGTATGGTAGACTATAACAATGAGCAGTTCTTC
>few|TRBD2|TRBJ2-2|TRBV27
CASSLTSGTNTGELFF
TGTGCCAGCAGTTTAACTAGCGGGACGAACACCGGGGAGCTGTTTTTT
>NA|TRBD1|TRBJ2-5|TRBV4-2
CASSQRGQTKETQYF
TGTGCCAGCAGCCAAAGGGGGCAGACCAAAGAGACCCAGTACTTC
>NA|NA|TRBJ2-7|TRBV10-3
CAISVKEGPYEQYF
TGTGCCATCAGTGTTAAGGAGGGCCCCTACGAGCAGTACTTC
>once|TRBD2|TRBJ2-7|TRBV5-1
CASSLASGGTEQYF
TGCGCCAGCAGCTTGGCTAGCGGGGGGACCGAGCAGTACTTC
>NA|NA|TRBJ2-1|TRBV7-3
CASSLGAGANEQFF
TGTGCCAGCAGCCTGGGAGCAGGGGCCAATGAGCAGTTCTTC
>NA|NA|TRBJ2-1|TRBV5-1
CASSLGANRNNEQFF
TGCGCCAGCAGTCTGGGAGCGAATAGAAACAATGAGCAGTTCTTC
>NA|TRBD1|TRBJ1-4|TRBV30
CAFGQGSNEKLFF
TGTGCCTTCGGACAGGGGTCTAATGAAAAACTGTTTTTT
>NA|TRBD1|TRBJ2-3|TRBV5-4
CASSLGQGTRTDTQYF
TGTGCCAGCAGCTTGGGACAGGGGACCCGAACAGATACGCAGTATTTT
>NA|TRBD1|TRBJ1-4|TRBV5-6
CASSLGTQQGATNEKLFF
TGTGCCAGCAGCTTGGGAACCCAACAGGGGGCAACTAATGAAAAACTGTTTTTT
>NA|NA|TRBJ2-5|TRBV4-2
CASSQGSGQETQYF
TGTGCCAGCAGCCAAGGCAGCGGACAAGAGACCCAGTACTTC
>NA|TRBD1|TRBJ2-7|TRBV2
CASTRREGITGGEQYF
TGTGCCAGCACCCGACGGGAAGGGATAACAGGGGGCGAGCAGTACTTC
>NA|TRBD1|TRBJ1-2|TRBV5-6
CASSLWLSGGPVGYTF
TGTGCCAGCAGCTTGTGGCTATCAGGGGGACCAGTGGGCTACACCTTC
>few|TRBD2|TRBJ2-1|TRBV19
CASTNPVGAGGYNEQFF
TGTGCCAGTACCAACCCGGTCGGAGCGGGAGGGTACAATGAGCAGTTCTTC
>few|NA|TRBJ1-1|TRBV30
CAWSVRIQGDAFF
TGTGCCTGGAGTGTACGGATACAGGGCGACGCTTTCTTT
>NA|NA|TRBJ2-3|TRBV9
CASSVMAEFTTDTQYF
TGTGCCAGCAGCGTGATGGCAGAGTTTACCACAGATACGCAGTATTTT
>few|NA|TRBJ2-7|TRBV9
CASSVVVEVFSYEQYF
TGTGCCAGCAGCGTAGTCGTGGAAGTTTTCTCCTACGAGCAGTACTTC
>NA|TRBD2|TRBJ2-7|TRBV11-2
CASSLVGGRNSNEQYF
TGTGCCAGCAGCTTAGTTGGCGGGAGGAACTCTAACGAGCAGTACTTC
>NA|TRBD1|TRBJ1-5|TRBV19
CASRDSEGQPQHF
TGTGCCAGCAGGGACAGTGAGGGTCAGCCCCAGCATTTT
>NA|NA|TRBJ1-5|TRBV6-6
CASSYPSSGDQPQHF
TGTGCCAGCAGTTACCCCTCCAGTGGGGATCAGCCCCAGCATTTT
>NA|TRBD1|TRBJ1-4|TRBV30
CAWSRNRGLGEKLFF
TGTGCCTGGAGCCGGAACAGGGGTCTTGGGGAAAAACTGTTTTTT
>NA|NA|TRBJ2-7|TRBV5-1
CASSQRPGGEGEQYF
TGCGCCAGCAGCCAACGACCAGGGGGGGAAGGCGAGCAGTACTTC
>NA|TRBD1|TRBJ2-2|TRBV19
CASSIDRANGELFF
TGTGCCAGTAGTATCGACAGGGCGAACGGGGAGCTGTTTTTT
>NA|NA|TRBJ2-2|TRBV19
CASSDGANTGELFF
TGTGCCAGCTCTGACGGCGCGAACACCGGGGAGCTGTTTTTT
>once|NA|TRBJ1-1|TRBV5-5
CASSLAWGSTEAFF
TGTGCCAGCAGCTTGGCCTGGGGGAGCACTGAAGCTTTCTTT
>once|TRBD2|TRBJ2-7|TRBV30
CAWRGTSVGEQYF
TGTGCCTGGAGAGGGACTAGCGTGGGGGAGCAGTACTTC
>NA|NA|TRBJ1-2|TRBV5-4
CASSLQTDNYGYTF
TGTGCCAGCAGCTTACAGACAGATAACTATGGCTACACCTTC
>once|TRBD1|TRBJ2-5|TRBV5-6
CASKRTGGLSPNF
TGTGCCAGCAAACGGACAGGGGGCCTATCCCCCAACTTC